Shown below are 20 T cell receptor beta chains from a single sample sequenced in a study of beta chain features in type 1 diabetes. Since all of the isolated RNA was reverse transcribed, expressed TCRB transcripts were what got sequenced. Repertoires were generated with immunoSEQ multiplex PCR, while TCRdb's copy carries only in-frame clones and drops some. The sample lists under 900,000 clones; 17% were seen once. Material: naive CD4+ T cells from blood. The receptor source for this set is a woman between 18 and 29 years old in good health.

The chain carries TRBV4-2 and TRBJ1-1, with D perhaps matching TRBD1 (5 bases). CDR1 is LGHNA, CDR2 YNFKEQ, per germline. V was clipped by 1 base and J by 6 bases, with 15 bases between them. This CDR3 spans 15 amino acids. This chain's CDR3 is CASSQALGRGSEAFF. The CDR3, as DNA: TGTGCCAGCAGCCAAGCTTTGGGACGGGGTTCTGAAGCTTTCTTT.

This sequence joins TRBV29-1 and TRBJ1-1; the D is unclear. This CDR3 region has 11 residues. Deletions cut 3 bases from V and 4 bases from J, with 6 bases between. Germline-derived CDR1 and CDR2 are SQVTM and ANQGSEA. This CDR3 is CSVDSFTEAFF. CDR3 sequence (DNA): TGCAGCGTTGACAGCTTCACTGAAGCTTTCTTT.

This clone was detected only a few times. The chain is built from TRBV27 and TRBJ1-2, with 8 bases identical to TRBD1. With V trimmed by 0 bases and J by 4 bases, 10 bases remained unmatched. The CDR3 length is 17 residues. Germline CDR1 reads MNHEY; CDR2 reads SMNVEV (reference sequence). The CDR3, as DNA: TGTGCCAGCAGTTTATCGGTCAGGACAGGGCTTTCCTATGGCTACACCTTC. Amino acids: CASSLSVRTGLSYGYTF.

There are a few counts of this clone. The V and J genes are TRBV2 and TRBJ2-1, with 11 bases aligning to TRBD2. This CDR3 spans 15 amino acids. Germline V gives CDR1 SNHLY, CDR2 FYNNEI. Trimming cost V 8 bases and J 6 bases; bases outside gene matches: 9. The CDR3 here is CASRSGTSGSNEQFF. For the CDR3, the DNA is TGTGCCAGCCGATCCGGGACTAGCGGTTCCAATGAGCAGTTCTTC.

The V and J genes are TRBV25-1 and TRBJ2-3, with D unresolved. Germline V CDR1 and CDR2: MGHDK, SYGVNS. Between the trimmed V and J ends, which lost 5 bases and 1 base, there was a span of 10 bases. This CDR3 region has 14 residues. The CDR3 spells CASSPGRGTDTQYF. The CDR3, as DNA: TGTGCCAGCAGTCCGGGCCGGGGCACAGATACGCAGTATTTT.

This sequence joins TRBV7-2 and TRBJ2-5; D call uncertain. Germline V gene data show CDR1 as SGHTA and CDR2 as FQGNSA. V shed 5 bases and J shed 2 bases, with 6 bases lying between them. The CDR3 extends over 12 amino acids. The CDR3 nucleotides read TGTGCCAGCAGCCACCGGCAAGAGACCCAGTACTTC. Protein sequence: CASSHRQETQYF.

The chain recombines TRBV27 with TRBJ2-1; D is unresolved. Germline values: CDR1 MNHEY, CDR2 SMNVEV (reference sequence). This CDR3 is built from 14 residues. Trimming shortened V by 5 bases and J by 0 bases, and 8 bases separated the two germline ends. The CDR3 loop is CASSESFSYNEQFF. The CDR3 DNA reads as TGTGCCAGCAGTGAATCCTTCTCCTACAATGAGCAGTTCTTC.

This clone was observed a handful of times. The chain employs TRBV9 and TRBJ2-5, with D perhaps matching TRBD2 (5 bases). The V and J ends lost 1 base and 2 bases respectively, with 18 bases between them. Looked up from germline, CDR1 is SGDLS and CDR2 is YYNGEE. CDR3 size: 17 residues. The CDR3 DNA reads TGTGCCAGCAGCGTAACGGGGTCGCCGGGCGGGCAAGAGACCCAGTACTTC. Translating gives CASSVTGSPGGQETQYF.

This clone was seen more than once but under ten times. The chain has TRBV10-3 and TRBJ2-3; 8 bases fit TRBD2. The V segment lost 6 bases and the J segment 8 bases; nucleotides outside the gene matches: 7. Germline lookup yields CDR1 ENHRY and CDR2 SYGVKD. This CDR3 has 13 residues. CDR3 in DNA: TGTGCCATCAGGACTAGCGAGAAGCGTACGCAGTATTTT. Its protein product is CAIRTSEKRTQYF.

This clone was seen only a few times. V is TRBV18 and J is TRBJ2-1; 7 nucleotides match TRBD2. This CDR3 contains 17 residues. Trimming at V came to 4 bases and at J to 8 bases, leaving 17 bases not matched to a gene. From germline, CDR1 is KGHSH and CDR2 LQKENI. The CDR3 loop is CASSHKPGLTILHEQFF. In DNA, the CDR3 is TGTGCCAGCTCACATAAACCGGGACTAACGATCCTGCATGAGCAGTTCTTC.

The CDR3 sequence is CSGGQQTAEAFF. In nucleotides, the CDR3 is TGCAGCGGGGGACAGCAGACGGCTGAAGCTTTCTTT. This chain uses TRBV29-1 with TRBJ1-1; TRBD1 matches at 7 bases. This CDR3 region has 12 residues. V was pared by 7 bases and J by 6 bases, with 8 bases of the junction left unmatched. CDR1 is SQVTM, CDR2 ANQGSEA, per germline. Based on the CDR3 plus reference TRBV29-1 and TRBJ1-1, the full variable domain is SAVISQKPSRDICQRGTSLTIQCQVDSQVTMMFWYRQQPGQSLTLIATANQGSEATYESGFVIDKFPISRPNLTFSTLTVSNMSPEDSSIYLCSGGQQTAEAFFGQGTRLTVV.

In this sample, this clone turned up a few times. The V gene is TRBV7-6, the J gene TRBJ2-5, with 7 bases that match TRBD1. Looked up from germline, CDR1 is SGHVS and CDR2 is FNYEAQ. This CDR3 comprises 13 residues. With V trimmed by 5 bases and J by 5 bases, 5 bases remained unmatched. This chain's CDR3 is CASSTGVLETQYF. In DNA, the CDR3 is TGTGCCAGCAGCACAGGGGTTTTGGAGACCCAGTACTTC. Full variable domain (missing parts from reference TRBV7-6 and TRBJ2-5): GAGVSQSPRYKVTKRGQDVALRCDPISGHVSLYWYRQALGQGPEFLTYFNYEAQQDKSGLPNDRFSAERPEGSISTLTIQRTEQRDSAMYRCASSTGVLETQYFGPGTRLLVL.

This clone was detected a few times. The gene calls are TRBV11-2 and TRBJ2-7; unclear D gene. The CDR3 has 14 amino acids. Trimming took 4 bases from V and 0 from J, leaving 10 bases between them. Germline values: CDR1 SGHAT, CDR2 FQNNGV. The CDR3 DNA reads as TGTGCCAGCAGCTCTACGGATAGCTCCTACGAGCAGTACTTC. Its translation: CASSSTDSSYEQYF.

This clone was found a few times. The V gene is TRBV7-9, the J gene TRBJ1-4; D is unclear. CDR3 length: 14 residues. Trimming removed 1 base from V and 4 bases from J, with 7 bases in between. Germline CDR1 SEHNR, CDR2 FQNEAQ (reference sequence). This CDR3 is CASSLDAVNEKLFF. The CDR3 nucleotides are TGTGCCAGCAGCTTAGATGCAGTTAATGAAAAACTGTTTTTT.

The CDR3 protein is CASSSGSSYEQYF. DNA for the CDR3: TGTGCCAGCAGCTCGGGCTCCTCCTACGAGCAGTACTTC. The V call is TRBV11-2, the J call TRBJ2-7; D ambiguous. Germline CDR1 SGHAT, CDR2 FQNNGV. This CDR3 is 13 amino acids long. Trimming took off 4 bases at V and 0 bases at J, with 7 bases between the two ends. Based on the CDR3 plus reference TRBV11-2 and TRBJ2-7, the full variable domain is EAGVAQSPRYKIIEKRQSVAFWCNPISGHATLYWYQQILGQGPKLLIQFQNNGVVDDSQLPKDRFSAERLKGVDSTLKIQPAKLEDSAVYLCASSSGSSYEQYFGPGTRLTVT.

The rearrangement links TRBV9 to TRBJ2-7, with no clear D. Germline lookup yields CDR1 SGDLS and CDR2 YYNGEE. The CDR3 extends over 11 amino acids. Trimming removed 5 bases at V and 6 bases at J, with 9 bases between. CDR3 sequence: CASSAESEQYF. In DNA, the CDR3 is TGTGCCAGCAGTGCCGAGTCCGAGCAGTACTTC.

The CDR3 DNA follows: TGTGCCAGCCGGAGCGGGGAAAAACTGTTTTTT. As protein: CASRSGEKLFF. The chain has TRBV2 and TRBJ1-4; no clear D gene. CDR1 and CDR2 (germline): SNHLY, FYNNEI. The V and J ends lost 8 bases and 8 bases respectively, with 9 bases between them. CDR3 length: 11 residues.

This clone was observed a handful of times. This chain links TRBV29-1 with TRBJ2-1; TRBD2 aligns across 8 bases. This CDR3 has 14 residues. V dropped 6 bases and J dropped 4; count of bases not matched to a gene: 8. CDR1 is SQVTM, CDR2 ANQGSEA, per germline. Here the CDR3 reads CSVTNSGIYNEQFF. The CDR3 DNA reads as TGCAGCGTAACAAATAGCGGGATTTACAATGAGCAGTTCTTC.

The CDR3 loop is CASSGQGLNQPQHF. Here the CDR3 DNA reads TGTGCCAGCAGCGGACAGGGGTTGAATCAGCCCCAGCATTTT. The chain has TRBV5-6 and TRBJ1-5; 9 bases match TRBD1. The trim removed 4 bases at V and 4 bases at J, leaving 3 bases unmatched. This CDR3 spans 14 amino acids. Germline loops: CDR1 SGHDT, CDR2 YYEEEE.

The chain links TRBV2 to TRBJ1-2; D ambiguous. There are 13 residues in the CDR3. Per the germline V gene, CDR1 is SNHLY and CDR2 is FYNNEI. V was trimmed by 9 bases and J by 7 bases, leaving 18 bases between them. The CDR3 reads CARRRQNQAGYTF. The CDR3 region has the DNA TGTGCCAGACGAAGGCAAAACCAAGCTGGCTACACCTTC.